This T cell receptor (beta chain) was observed in a study of blood T cell repertoires in COVID-19. Study in general: There were acute and convalescent COVID-19 samples, and they came from the United States, Italy and Spain. Sample material is recorded as cDNA or gDNA derived from T cells, B-cell-depleted T cells, or PBMCs.

This CDR3 contains 15 residues. From germline, CDR1 is KGHDR and CDR2 SFDVKD. Between the trimmed V and J ends, which lost 4 bases and 0 bases, there was a span of 6 bases. In the authors' workflow: Amplifying reference gene primers gave estimates of nucleated cell counts. Sequencing used immunoSEQ multiplex PCR; TCRdb keeps in-frame clones, though not all of them. Clone size and V and J calls were adopted from that table, with D and trimming inferred from the DNA. The table records some 170,000 clones, more than 70% of them present only once. The sample holds a few counts of this clone. This same CDR3 is encoded by further DNA sequences in the sample.

The sequenced sample consisted of peripheral blood. The TCR comes from a woman in her sixties with acute or convalescent COVID-19. The V and J genes are TRBV24-1 and TRBJ2-6; D gene unclear. The CDR3 here is CATSDPVSGANVLTF. The CDR3 bases are TGTGCCACCAGTGACCCAGTCTCTGGGGCCAACGTCCTGACTTTC.